One and the same sample provided the 24 T cell receptor beta chains below, sequenced in a study of beta chain features in type 1 diabetes. Since all of the isolated RNA was reverse transcribed, expressed TCRB transcripts were what got sequenced. The protocol was immunoSEQ multiplex PCR, while the TCRdb copy is restricted to in-frame clones and leaves out a portion. The table has fewer than 650,000 clones, less than 20% seen once. Sequenced input: naive CD4+ T cells from blood. Receptors were obtained from a man younger than 35 in good health.

V and J are TRBV27 and TRBJ1-5; weak D call: TRBD1 (5 bases). The V and J ends lost 3 bases and 5 bases respectively, with 11 bases between them. Germline-derived CDR1 and CDR2 are MNHEY and SMNVEV (reference sequence). The CDR3 has 14 residues. DNA for the CDR3: TGTGCCAGCAGTTTGGAAGGGGTCCATCAGCCCCAGCATTTT. This translates into CASSLEGVHQPQHF.

The chain links TRBV27 to TRBJ2-5; 9 nucleotides match TRBD1. CDR3 length equals 16 residues. The trim removed 4 bases at V and 5 bases at J, leaving 11 bases unmatched. CDR1 MNHEY and CDR2 SMNVEV come from the germline V gene (reference sequence). CDR3 nucleotides: TGTGCCAGCAGTTCTTACTGGGACAGGGATCGCGAGACCCAGTACTTC. The encoded protein is CASSSYWDRDRETQYF.

This clone was detected only a few times. This sequence joins TRBV18 and TRBJ2-1; D gene ambiguous. In germline, CDR1 is KGHSH, CDR2 LQKENI. Trimming stripped 3 bases from V and 6 bases from J, with 12 bases between. The CDR3 loop spans 14 amino acids. CDR3: CASSPGRVSNEQFF. DNA of the CDR3: TGTGCCAGCTCACCGGGAAGGGTCTCCAATGAGCAGTTCTTC.

Only a few counts were recorded for this clone. The chain employs TRBV2 and TRBJ1-6; 7 bases agree with TRBD1. Germline V gene sequence: CDR1 SNHLY, CDR2 FYNNEI. Trimming removed 4 bases from V and 5 bases from J; junction bases left unmatched: 2. This CDR3 is 14 amino acids long. The CDR3 nucleotides are TGTGCCAGCAGTGTACAGGGGAATAATTCACCCCTCCACTTT. It specifies CASSVQGNNSPLHF.

There are a few counts of this clone. The chain recombines TRBV7-3 with TRBJ2-7, with 9 bases lining up with TRBD2. Germline CDR1 SGHTA, CDR2 FQGTGA. V lost 6 bases and J lost 2; bases outside the gene matches: 5. This CDR3 is 14 amino acids long. The chain's CDR3 is CASRSAGGPYEQYF. The CDR3 DNA reads as TGTGCCAGCAGGTCGGCGGGAGGGCCCTACGAGCAGTACTTC.

The chain joins TRBV25-1 to TRBJ1-2; 9 nucleotides line up with TRBD1. Germline values: CDR1 MGHDK, CDR2 SYGVNS. CDR3 length: 17 residues. The ends lost 1 base at V and 8 bases at J; junction bases unmatched: 14. CDR3 in DNA: TGTGCCAGCAGTGAATCCCCTACTGGACAGGGGAGTTGGGGCTACACCTTC. Translated, it gives CASSESPTGQGSWGYTF.

The J gene is TRBJ2-1, the V gene TRBV6-1; perhaps TRBD2 as D (5 bases). CDR3 size: 11 residues. The ends were cut back, 7 bases at V and 9 bases at J, with 10 bases in the middle. Looked up from germline, CDR1 is MNHNS and CDR2 is SASEGT. The CDR3 loop reads CASTLVGEQFF. CDR3 bases: TGTGCCAGCACACTAGTTGGTGAGCAGTTCTTC.

The chain recombines TRBV5-4 with TRBJ1-1, with D unclear. This CDR3 contains 14 residues. With 0 bases removed from V and 0 bases from J, the gap between germline ends came to 6 bases. The germline V gene encodes CDR1 SGHNT and CDR2 YYREEE (reference sequence). CDR3 loop: CASSLEAVNTEAFF. The DNA of the CDR3 is TGTGCCAGCAGCTTGGAAGCGGTGAACACTGAAGCTTTCTTT. The complete variable domain, with remaining parts taken from reference TRBV5-4 and TRBJ1-1, reads ETGVTQSPTHLIKTRGQQVTLRCSSQSGHNTVSWYQQALGQGPQFIFQYYREEENGRGNFPPRFSGLQFPNYSSELNVNALELDDSALYLCASSLEAVNTEAFFGQGTRLTVV.

This clone was observed a few times. CDR3 nucleotides: TGTGCCAGCAGCTTAAGTGCTAGCGGGACGGGAGAGACCCAGTACTTC. Its translation: CASSLSASGTGETQYF. The chain carries TRBV11-3 and TRBJ2-5; 9 bases map to TRBD2. The V segment lost 2 bases and the J segment 4 bases; nucleotides outside the gene matches: 8. The length of the CDR3 is 16 residues. Germline V gene sequence: CDR1 SGHNT, CDR2 YENEEA.

The chain combines TRBV11-3 with TRBJ2-3, with D tentatively TRBD1 (6 bases). This CDR3 contains 20 residues. CDR1 is SGHNT and CDR2 is YENEEA in the germline V gene. Trimming left V 2 bases short and J 11 bases short, with 35 bases between. CDR3 nucleotide sequence: TGTGCCAGCAGCTTATCCCTGACTCACGTACAGGGTTGGTTGTTCCCCCAGCAGTATTTT. Encoded protein: CASSLSLTHVQGWLFPQQYF.

The chain recombines TRBV18 with TRBJ2-3, with unresolved D. The CDR3 extends over 16 amino acids. Germline V gene data show CDR1 as KGHSH and CDR2 as LQKENI. The V end was cut by 1 base, the J end by 4 bases, with 15 bases between. The DNA of the CDR3 is TGTGCCAGCTCACCACTGTCCAGGTCAACCCCAGATACGCAGTATTTT. Translated: CASSPLSRSTPDTQYF.

This clone was observed a handful of times. CDR3 nucleotide sequence: TGTGCCAGCAGCACCGGGACGAGCACAGATACGCAGTATTTT. The encoded protein is CASSTGTSTDTQYF. The chain is built from TRBV5-4 and TRBJ2-3; D tentatively reads TRBD1 or TRBD2 (5 bases each). CDR3 length equals 14 residues. The germline gives CDR1 SGHNT, CDR2 YYREEE (reference sequence). Trimming removed 4 bases from V and 0 bases from J, with 9 bases in between.

The sample holds one count of this clone. At one of its ends the junction is not consistent with the germline gene, which may arise from a read error. The sample carries other DNA sequences with the same CDR3. This chain joins TRBV4-1 and TRBJ1-1; D remains ambiguous. Germline CDR1 reads MGHRA; CDR2 reads YSYEKL. The CDR3 covers 15 residues. For the CDR3, the DNA is TGCGCCAGCAGACCGGAACGCCTCGGGAACACTGAAGCCTTCTTT. Translation gives CASRPERLGNTEAFF.

Only a few counts were recorded for this clone. This sequence joins TRBV25-1 and TRBJ1-2; perhaps TRBD1 as D (6 bases). The CDR3 extends over 14 amino acids. CDR1 is MGHDK, CDR2 SYGVNS, per germline. Trimming took off 11 bases at V and 2 bases at J, with 18 bases between the two ends. This CDR3 is CAVGSGHLNYGYTF. The CDR3 nucleotides are TGTGCCGTTGGTTCGGGACACCTAAACTATGGCTACACCTTC.

The chain joins TRBV5-6 to TRBJ1-1, with 7 nucleotides matching TRBD1. V dropped 4 bases and J dropped 2; count of bases not matched to a gene: 17. Germline assignment: CDR1 SGHDT and CDR2 YYEEEE. The CDR3 is made up of 18 amino acids. The DNA of the CDR3 is TGTGCCAGCAGCCCGGGCGCCGGGACAGCATTTACAAACACTGAAGCTTTCTTT. Translated, it gives CASSPGAGTAFTNTEAFF.

The table lists this clone with a few counts. This chain connects TRBV7-9 to TRBJ2-1; possibly TRBD2 for D (7 bases). V lost 3 bases and J lost 4, with 22 bases in between. This CDR3 spans 18 amino acids. CDR1 and CDR2 from the germline V gene are SEHNR and FQNEAQ (reference sequence). DNA for the CDR3: TGTGCCAGCAGCTTTTTCCCCTCGGGGGGCCATACGTACAATGAGCAGTTCTTC. It encodes CASSFFPSGGHTYNEQFF.

This clone was seen more than once but under ten times. The chain links TRBV9 to TRBJ1-1, with 8 nucleotides matching TRBD1. Unmatched junction bases numbered 9, after V lost 4 bases and J lost 7 bases. Germline CDR1 is SGDLS and CDR2 is YYNGEE. The CDR3 covers 14 residues. CDR3 in amino acids: CASSQPGTGSEAFF. CDR3 nucleotides: TGTGCCAGCAGCCAACCCGGGACAGGAAGTGAAGCTTTCTTT.

This clone was seen at least ten times. The V and J genes are TRBV15 and TRBJ2-3; D possibly uses TRBD1 or TRBD2 (5 bases each). The germline V gene encodes CDR1 LNHNV and CDR2 YYDKDF (reference sequence). This CDR3 contains 12 residues. The V and J ends lost 1 base and 14 bases respectively, with 13 bases between them. The CDR3 nucleotides are TGTGCCACCAGCAGAGGGGACGGGGTATCGTATTTT. It translates to CATSRGDGVSYF.

This rearrangement joins TRBV5-6 to TRBJ2-1, with D unresolved. Germline V gene lookup returns CDR1 SGHDT and CDR2 YYEEEE. This CDR3 has 16 amino acids. The V end lost 3 bases, the J end lost 7 bases, and 20 bases lay between the germline ends. Here the CDR3 DNA reads TGTGCCAGCAGCTCGCCTGTGACCCAAATCGGGAATGAGCAGTTCTTC. It translates to CASSSPVTQIGNEQFF.

This clone appeared a few times. The CDR3, as DNA: TGTGCCAGCAGCCGAGGACTCCGACCTATCACAGATACGCAGTATTTT. It encodes CASSRGLRPITDTQYF. The gene calls are TRBV7-2 and TRBJ2-3; perhaps TRBD2 as D (5 bases). Trimming took 5 bases from V and 2 from J, leaving 17 bases between them. This CDR3 has 16 residues. Germline loops: CDR1 SGHTA, CDR2 FQGNSA.

This clone was counted a few times. The gene calls are TRBV28 and TRBJ1-5; possibly TRBD1 for D (6 bases). Germline V CDR1 and CDR2: MDHEN, SYDVKM. Trimming removed 4 bases at V and 2 bases at J, with 12 bases between. The CDR3 has 15 amino acids. The CDR3 region has the DNA TGTGCCAGCAGTTGGGGGCTTTCGGGCAATCAGCCCCAGCATTTT. Protein: CASSWGLSGNQPQHF.

This clone was seen more than once but under ten times. The chain links TRBV7-2 to TRBJ1-2; TRBD1 matches 9 bases. Trimming at V came to 1 base and at J to 6 bases, leaving 6 bases not matched to a gene. CDR1 and CDR2 from the germline V gene are SGHTA and FQGNSA. The CDR3 has 15 amino acids. CDR3 nucleotides: TGTGCCAGCAGCTTAGACGGACAGGGGAGGAATGGCTACACCTTC. It codes for CASSLDGQGRNGYTF.

This clone was counted between two and nine times. V usage is TRBV5-1 and J usage is TRBJ2-2, with 9 positions matching TRBD1. The germline V gene encodes CDR1 SGHRS and CDR2 YFSETQ. This CDR3 has 15 residues. J was trimmed by 4 bases and V by 4 bases; bases with no gene match: 5. Written as DNA, the CDR3 is TGCGCCAGCAGCCATGGGACAGGGTCCACCGGGGAGCTGTTTTTT. Residues: CASSHGTGSTGELFF.

The table lists this clone with a few counts. V usage is TRBV6-5 and J usage is TRBJ1-1; a weak D match, TRBD1 (6 bases). Germline V gene lookup returns CDR1 MNHEY and CDR2 SVGAGI. The CDR3 contains 16 residues. Trimming removed 2 bases at V and 0 bases at J, with 13 bases between. CDR3 amino acids: CASSYGGARLNTEAFF. CDR3 bases: TGTGCCAGCAGTTACGGGGGGGCCCGGCTGAACACTGAAGCTTTCTTT.